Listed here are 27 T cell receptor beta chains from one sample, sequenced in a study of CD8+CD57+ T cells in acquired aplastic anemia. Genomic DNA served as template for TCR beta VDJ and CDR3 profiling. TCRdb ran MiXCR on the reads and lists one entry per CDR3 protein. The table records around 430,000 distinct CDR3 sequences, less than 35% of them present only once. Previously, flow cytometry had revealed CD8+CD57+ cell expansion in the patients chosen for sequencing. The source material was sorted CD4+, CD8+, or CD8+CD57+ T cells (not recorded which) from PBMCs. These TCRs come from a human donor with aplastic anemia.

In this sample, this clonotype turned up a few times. The DNA of the CDR3 is TGTGCCAGCAGCCCCGGGAGCTCCTACAATGAGCAGTTCTTC. It codes for CASSPGSSYNEQFF. The chain recombines TRBV11-2 with TRBJ2-1; D possibly corresponds to TRBD2 (6 bases). Germline V CDR1 and CDR2: SGHAT, FQNNGV. CDR3 length equals 14 residues. Trimming took off 5 bases at V and 0 bases at J, with 8 bases between the two ends. Together with reference TRBV11-2 and TRBJ2-1, the CDR3 gives the full variable domain: EAGVAQSPRYKIIEKRQSVAFWCNPISGHATLYWYQQILGQGPKLLIQFQNNGVVDDSQLPKDRFSAERLKGVDSTLKIQPAKLEDSAVYLCASSPGSSYNEQFFGPGTRLTVL.

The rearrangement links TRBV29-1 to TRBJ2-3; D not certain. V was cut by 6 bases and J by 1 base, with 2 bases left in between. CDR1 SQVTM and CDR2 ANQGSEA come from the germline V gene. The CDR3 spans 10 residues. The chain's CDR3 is CSVRTDTQYF. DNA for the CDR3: TGCAGCGTACGCACAGATACGCAGTATTTT.

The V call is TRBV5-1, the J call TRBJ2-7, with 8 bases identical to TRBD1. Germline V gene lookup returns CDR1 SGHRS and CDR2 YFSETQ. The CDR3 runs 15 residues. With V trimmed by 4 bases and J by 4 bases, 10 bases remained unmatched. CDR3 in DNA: TGCGCCAGCAGCCCCGGACAGGGAGCTAAATACGAGCAGTACTTC. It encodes CASSPGQGAKYEQYF.

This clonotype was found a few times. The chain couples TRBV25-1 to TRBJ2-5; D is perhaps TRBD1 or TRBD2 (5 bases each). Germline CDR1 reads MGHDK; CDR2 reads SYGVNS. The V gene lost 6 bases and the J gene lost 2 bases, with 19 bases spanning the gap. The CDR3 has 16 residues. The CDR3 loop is CASSGLRRGGQETQYF. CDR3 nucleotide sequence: TGTGCCAGCAGCGGACTCCGAAGGGGCGGTCAAGAGACCCAGTACTTC.

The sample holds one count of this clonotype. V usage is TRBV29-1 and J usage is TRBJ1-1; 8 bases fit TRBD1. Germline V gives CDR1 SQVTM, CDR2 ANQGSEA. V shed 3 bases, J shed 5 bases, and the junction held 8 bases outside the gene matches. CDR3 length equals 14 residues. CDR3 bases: TGCAGCGTTGACCCGACAGGGGTTGGTACTGAAGCTTTCTTT. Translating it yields CSVDPTGVGTEAFF.

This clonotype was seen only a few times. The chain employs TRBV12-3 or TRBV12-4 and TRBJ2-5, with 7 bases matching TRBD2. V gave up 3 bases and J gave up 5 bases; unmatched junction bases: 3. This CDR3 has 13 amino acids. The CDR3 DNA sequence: TGTGCCAGCAGTTTCTGGGGGGGGGAGACCCAGTACTTC. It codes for CASSFWGGETQYF.

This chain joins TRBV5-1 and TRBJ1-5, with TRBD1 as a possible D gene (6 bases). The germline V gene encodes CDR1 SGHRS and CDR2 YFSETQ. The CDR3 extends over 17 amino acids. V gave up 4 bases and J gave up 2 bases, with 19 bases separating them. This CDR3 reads CASSPQGRELGNQPQHF. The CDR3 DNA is TGCGCCAGCAGCCCACAGGGACGCGAATTGGGCAATCAGCCCCAGCATTTT.

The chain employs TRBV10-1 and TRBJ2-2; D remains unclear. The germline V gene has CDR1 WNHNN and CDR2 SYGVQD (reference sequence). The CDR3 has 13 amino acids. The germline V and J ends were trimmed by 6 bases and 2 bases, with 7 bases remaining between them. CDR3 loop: CASREGNTGELFF. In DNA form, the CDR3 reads TGCGCCAGCAGGGAAGGAAACACCGGGGAGCTGTTTTTT.

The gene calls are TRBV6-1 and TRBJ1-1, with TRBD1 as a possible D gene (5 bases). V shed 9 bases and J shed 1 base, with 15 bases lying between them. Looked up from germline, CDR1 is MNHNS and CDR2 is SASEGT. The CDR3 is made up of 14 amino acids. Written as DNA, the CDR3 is TGTGCCAGTCTGTCCGGCAGGGCGAACACTGAAGCTTTCTTT. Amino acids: CASLSGRANTEAFF.

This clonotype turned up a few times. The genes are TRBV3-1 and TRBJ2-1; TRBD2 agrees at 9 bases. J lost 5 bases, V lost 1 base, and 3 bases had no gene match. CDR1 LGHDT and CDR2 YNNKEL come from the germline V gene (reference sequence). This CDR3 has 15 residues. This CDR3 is CASSQVVAGDNEQFF. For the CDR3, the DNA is TGTGCCAGCAGCCAAGTGGTAGCGGGGGACAATGAGCAGTTCTTC.

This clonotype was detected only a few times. This chain's CDR3 is CASSPTGQGAAGNTIYF. The DNA for the CDR3 is TGTGCCAGCAGTCCCACGGGACAGGGCGCGGCTGGAAACACCATATATTTT. The chain links TRBV6-1 to TRBJ1-3; 9 bases map to TRBD1. The trim removed 5 bases at V and 2 bases at J, leaving 10 bases unmatched. CDR3 length: 17 residues. CDR1 MNHNS and CDR2 SASEGT come from the germline V gene.

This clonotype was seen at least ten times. CDR3 DNA sequence: TGTGCCAGCAGCCCAGGGGGCAGGTATGGCTACACCTTC. It translates to CASSPGGRYGYTF. The V gene is TRBV7-2, the J gene TRBJ1-2; TRBD1 aligns across 8 bases. The CDR3 is 13 residues long. Germline assignment: CDR1 SGHTA and CDR2 FQGNSA. Unmatched junction bases numbered 4, after V lost 5 bases and J lost 5 bases.

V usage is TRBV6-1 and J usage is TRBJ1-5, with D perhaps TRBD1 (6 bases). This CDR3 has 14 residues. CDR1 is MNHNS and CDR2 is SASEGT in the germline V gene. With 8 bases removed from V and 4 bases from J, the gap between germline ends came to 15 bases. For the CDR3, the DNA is TGTGCCAGCCTGCATCCACAGGGTAATCAGCCCCAGCATTTT. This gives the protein CASLHPQGNQPQHF.

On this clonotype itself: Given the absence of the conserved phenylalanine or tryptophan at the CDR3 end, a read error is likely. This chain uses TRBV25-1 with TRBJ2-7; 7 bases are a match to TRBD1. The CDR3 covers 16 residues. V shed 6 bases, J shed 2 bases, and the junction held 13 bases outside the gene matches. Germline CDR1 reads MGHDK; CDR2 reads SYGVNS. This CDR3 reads CASSQDPGTAAYEQYC. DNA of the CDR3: TGTGCCAGCAGCCAAGATCCAGGGACAGCAGCCTACGAGCAGTACTGC.

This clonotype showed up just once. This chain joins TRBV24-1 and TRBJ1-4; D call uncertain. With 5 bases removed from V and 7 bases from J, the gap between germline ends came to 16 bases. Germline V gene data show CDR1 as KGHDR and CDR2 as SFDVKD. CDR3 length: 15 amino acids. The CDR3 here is CATSVGRGNGEKLFF. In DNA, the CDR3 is TGTGCCACCAGTGTAGGACGAGGGAATGGTGAAAAACTGTTTTTT.

CDR3 in amino acids: CASSSLKRQGPVVGYTF. CDR3 in DNA: TGTGCCAGCAGCTCCCTAAAAAGACAGGGCCCCGTGGTTGGCTACACCTTC. The chain carries TRBV11-1 and TRBJ1-2, with 7 nucleotides matching TRBD1. There are 17 residues in the CDR3. The V gene end was trimmed by 4 bases and the J gene end by 7 bases; junction bases not matched to a gene: 18. Per germline, CDR1 SGHAT and CDR2 FQDESV (reference sequence).

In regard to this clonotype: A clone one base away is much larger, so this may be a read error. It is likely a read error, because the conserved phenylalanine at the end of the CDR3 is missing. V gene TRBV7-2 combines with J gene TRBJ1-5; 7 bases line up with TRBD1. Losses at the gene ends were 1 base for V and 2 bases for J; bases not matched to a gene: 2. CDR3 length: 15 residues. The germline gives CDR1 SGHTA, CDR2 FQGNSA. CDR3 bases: TGTGCCAGCAGCTTAGGACAGGGACGCAATCAGCCCCAGCATTCT. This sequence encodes CASSLGQGRNQPQHS.

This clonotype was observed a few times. Here the CDR3 reads CASSLDGQGYTEAFF. DNA for the CDR3: TGTGCCAGCAGTTTAGACGGACAGGGATACACTGAAGCTTTCTTT. The chain uses TRBV12-3 or TRBV12-4 and TRBJ1-1; 8 bases fit TRBD1. V shed 1 base, J shed 3 bases, and the junction held 4 bases outside the gene matches. This CDR3 is built from 15 residues.

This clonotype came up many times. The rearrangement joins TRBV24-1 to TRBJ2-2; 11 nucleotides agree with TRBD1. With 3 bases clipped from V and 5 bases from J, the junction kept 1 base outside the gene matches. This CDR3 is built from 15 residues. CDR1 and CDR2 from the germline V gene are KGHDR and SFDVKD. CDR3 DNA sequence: TGTGCCACCAGTGATCGGGACAGGGGGACCGGGGAGCTGTTTTTT. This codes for CATSDRDRGTGELFF.

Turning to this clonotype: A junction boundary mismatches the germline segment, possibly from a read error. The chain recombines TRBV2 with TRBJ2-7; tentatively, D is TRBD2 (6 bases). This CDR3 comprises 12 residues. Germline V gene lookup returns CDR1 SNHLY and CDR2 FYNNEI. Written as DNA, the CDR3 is TGTGCCAGCAGTGAGGTCGGGGACTCAGCTGCCTTC. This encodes CASSEVGDSAAF.

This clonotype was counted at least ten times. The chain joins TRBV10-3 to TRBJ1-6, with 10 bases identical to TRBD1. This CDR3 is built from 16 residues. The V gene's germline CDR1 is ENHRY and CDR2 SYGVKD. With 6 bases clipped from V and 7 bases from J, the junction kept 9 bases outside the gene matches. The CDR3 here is CAISRDRGRGNSPLHF. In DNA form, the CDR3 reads TGTGCCATCAGCCGGGACAGGGGAAGGGGGAATTCACCCCTCCACTTT.

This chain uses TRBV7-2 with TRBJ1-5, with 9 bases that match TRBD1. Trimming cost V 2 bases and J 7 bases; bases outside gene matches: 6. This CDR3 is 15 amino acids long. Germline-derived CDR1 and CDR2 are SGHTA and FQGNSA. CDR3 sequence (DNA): TGTGCCAGCAGCTTAAAATGGGACAGGGACCAGCCCCAGCATTTT. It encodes CASSLKWDRDQPQHF.

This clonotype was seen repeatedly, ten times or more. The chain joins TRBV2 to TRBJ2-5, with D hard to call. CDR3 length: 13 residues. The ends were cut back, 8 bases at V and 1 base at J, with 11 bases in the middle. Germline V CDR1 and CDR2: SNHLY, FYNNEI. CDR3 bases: TGTGCCAGCTCTGGCAGAAGCCAAGAGACCCAGTACTTC. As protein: CASSGRSQETQYF. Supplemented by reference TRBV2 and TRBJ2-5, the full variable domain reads EPEVTQTPSHQVTQMGQEVILRCVPISNHLYFYWYRQILGQKVEFLVSFYNNEISEKSEIFDDQFSVERPDGSNFTLKIRSTKLEDSAMYFCASSGRSQETQYFGPGTRLLVL.

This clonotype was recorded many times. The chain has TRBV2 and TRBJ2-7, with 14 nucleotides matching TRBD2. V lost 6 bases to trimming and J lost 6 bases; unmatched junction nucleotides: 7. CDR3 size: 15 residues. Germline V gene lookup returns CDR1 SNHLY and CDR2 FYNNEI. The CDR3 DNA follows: TGTGCCAGCAGGGCCCAGGGACTAGCGGGAGCCGAGCAGTACTTC. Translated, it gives CASRAQGLAGAEQYF.

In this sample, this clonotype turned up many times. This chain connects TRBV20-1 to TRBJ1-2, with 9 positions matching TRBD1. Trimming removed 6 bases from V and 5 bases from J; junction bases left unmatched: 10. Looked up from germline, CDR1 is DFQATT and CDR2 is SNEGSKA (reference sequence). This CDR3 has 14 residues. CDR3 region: CSALTTGTGYGYTF. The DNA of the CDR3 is TGCAGTGCCCTGACCACCGGGACAGGGTATGGCTACACCTTC.

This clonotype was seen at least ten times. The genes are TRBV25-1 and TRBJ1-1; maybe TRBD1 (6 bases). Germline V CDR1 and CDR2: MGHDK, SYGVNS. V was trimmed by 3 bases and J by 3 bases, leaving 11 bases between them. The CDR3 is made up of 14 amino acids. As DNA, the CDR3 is TGTGCCAGCAGTGATAAAGGGGGTTACACTGAAGCTTTCTTT. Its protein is CASSDKGGYTEAFF. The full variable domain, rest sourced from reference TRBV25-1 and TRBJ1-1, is EADIYQTPRYLVIGTGKKITLECSQTMGHDKMYWYQQDPGMELHLIHYSYGVNSTEKGDLSSESTVSRIRTEHFPLTLESARPSHTSQYLCASSDKGGYTEAFFGQGTRLTVV.

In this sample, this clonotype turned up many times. The CDR3 sequence: CASSETRGPNTEAFF. CDR3 nucleotides: TGTGCCAGCAGTGAAACAAGGGGCCCTAACACTGAAGCTTTCTTT. The chain joins TRBV25-1 to TRBJ1-1; D may be TRBD1 (5 bases). Per germline, CDR1 MGHDK and CDR2 SYGVNS. The CDR3 consists of 15 residues. Trimming took 2 bases from V and 2 from J, leaving 12 bases between them.